The next 31 T cell receptor beta chains were all read from a single sample in a study of shared clonotypes between healthy human individuals. Data came from immunoSEQ multiplex PCR; TCRdb stores just in-frame clones and leaves some out. The top ten clones hold under 0.065% of a sample with some 500,000 clones, around 95% of them seen once. The sequenced sample was naive CD4+ T cells sorted from blood. Subset reported: CD45RA+ positively selected. These receptors were taken from a woman in her twenties or thirties in good health.

As to this clone: The sample carries other DNA sequences with the same CDR3. For the CDR3, the DNA is TGTGCCAGCAGTTTAGAGACAGGGGAGCTGTTTTTT. This sequence encodes CASSLETGELFF. The chain uses TRBV28 and TRBJ2-2, with D unresolved. Germline V CDR1 and CDR2: MDHEN, SYDVKM. This CDR3 comprises 12 residues. V lost 2 bases and J lost 8, with 6 bases in between.

CDR3 DNA sequence: TGTGCCAGCAGAGGGGCGGGGAAGGTGACCTACGAGCAGTACTTC. It yields the protein CASRGAGKVTYEQYF. The genes are TRBV6-5 and TRBJ2-7, with D perhaps matching TRBD2 (6 bases). Trimming shortened V by 6 bases and J by 2 bases, and 17 bases separated the two germline ends. Germline V gene sequence: CDR1 MNHEY, CDR2 SVGAGI. The CDR3 covers 15 residues.

V is TRBV5-6 and J is TRBJ1-4, with D uncertain. V lost 4 bases to trimming and J lost 0 bases, with 10 bases between them. The CDR3 is made up of 15 amino acids. CDR1 and CDR2 from the germline V gene are SGHDT and YYEEEE. Here the CDR3 reads CASSPQYATNEKLFF. For the CDR3, the DNA is TGTGCCAGCAGCCCCCAGTACGCAACTAATGAAAAACTGTTTTTT.

The V gene is TRBV19, the J gene TRBJ1-1, with D maybe TRBD1 (6 bases). V was pared by 9 bases and J by 1 base, with 15 bases between. The germline CDR1 and CDR2 sequences are LNHDA and SQIVND (reference sequence). The CDR3 spans 14 residues. CDR3 nucleotide sequence: TGTGCCAGCCAGGACAGCTATTCGAACACTGAAGCTTTCTTT. Its translation: CASQDSYSNTEAFF.

The chain combines TRBV28 with TRBJ1-2; no clear D. Germline values: CDR1 MDHEN, CDR2 SYDVKM. The ends were cut back, 8 bases at V and 6 bases at J, with 13 bases in the middle. The length of the CDR3 is 12 residues. CDR3 sequence: CASGHLVDGYTF. CDR3 coding DNA: TGTGCCAGCGGCCACCTTGTGGATGGCTACACCTTC.

V and J are TRBV28 and TRBJ2-7; 12 bases map to TRBD2. Germline V lookup: CDR1 MDHEN, CDR2 SYDVKM. The length of the CDR3 is 16 residues. After removal of 4 bases from V and 1 base from J, the junction contained 5 bases not matched to a gene. The CDR3 region has the DNA TGTGCCAGCAGTTCCCCGACTAGCGGGAGTTCCTACGAGCAGTACTTC. Protein product: CASSSPTSGSSYEQYF. The full variable domain, completed using reference TRBV28 and TRBJ2-7, is DVKVTQSSRYLVKRTGEKVFLECVQDMDHENMFWYRQDPGLGLRLIYFSYDVKMKEKGDIPEGYSVSREKKERFSLILESASTNQTSMYLCASSSPTSGSSYEQYFGPGTRLTVT.

V and J are TRBV5-6 and TRBJ1-2; D ambiguous. Germline values: CDR1 SGHDT, CDR2 YYEEEE. This CDR3 has 16 residues. Trimming took 0 bases from V and 0 from J, leaving 12 bases between them. The CDR3 coding sequence is TGTGCCAGCAGCTTGGGGGCGGCGCCCTCTAACTATGGCTACACCTTC. It translates to CASSLGAAPSNYGYTF.

The chain has TRBV28 and TRBJ2-5, with D hard to call. The J call may not be correct, given that the DNA end is closer to TRBJ2-7. Germline lookup yields CDR1 MDHEN and CDR2 SYDVKM. The CDR3 is 15 amino acids. CDR3 in amino acids: CASSPERVHSYEQYF. For the CDR3, the DNA is TGTGCCAGCAGTCCCGAGAGAGTTCACTCCTACGAGCAGTACTTC.

The chain joins TRBV10-2 to TRBJ1-5; D ambiguous. From germline, CDR1 is WSHSY and CDR2 SAAADI. The CDR3 loop spans 13 amino acids. The V end lost 7 bases, the J end lost 5 bases, and 12 bases lay between the germline ends. This CDR3 is CASTGRSDQPQHF. In DNA form, the CDR3 reads TGCGCCAGCACCGGACGGTCAGATCAGCCCCAGCATTTT.

This rearrangement joins TRBV19 to TRBJ1-1; 9 nucleotides match TRBD1. CDR3 length equals 15 residues. Germline V gives CDR1 LNHDA, CDR2 SQIVND (reference sequence). The V gene end was trimmed by 5 bases and the J gene end by 4 bases; junction bases not matched to a gene: 8. The CDR3 sequence: CASSPITGGLTEAFF. Written as DNA, the CDR3 is TGTGCCAGTAGTCCCATCACAGGGGGCCTCACTGAAGCTTTCTTT.

The chain links TRBV27 to TRBJ1-2, with unresolved D. The CDR3 length is 14 residues. V lost 2 bases and J lost 0, with 7 bases in between. The germline V gene encodes CDR1 MNHEY and CDR2 SMNVEV (reference sequence). Here the CDR3 reads CASSLRESNYGYTF. The CDR3 bases are TGTGCCAGCAGTTTAAGAGAATCTAACTATGGCTACACCTTC.

V gene TRBV7-7 combines with J gene TRBJ2-5; 11 positions match TRBD2. Trimming at V came to 5 bases and at J to 1 base, leaving 3 bases not matched to a gene. From germline, CDR1 is SSHAT and CDR2 FNYEAQ (reference sequence). The CDR3 contains 15 residues. The DNA of the CDR3 is TGTGCCAGCAGCGTCGGACTAGCGGGCCAAGAGACCCAGTACTTC. Translation: CASSVGLAGQETQYF.

The chain has TRBV4-1 and TRBJ1-4, with 7 bases matching TRBD1. Looked up from germline, CDR1 is MGHRA and CDR2 is YSYEKL. The CDR3 spans 19 residues. J was trimmed by 12 bases and V by 1 base; bases with no gene match: 23. The CDR3 sequence is CASSQVPQTDGTAKGQLFF. CDR3 nucleotides: TGCGCCAGCAGCCAAGTTCCCCAGACAGACGGGACAGCGAAGGGGCAACTGTTTTTT.

This CDR3 reads CASSPKLHPGQGHEQYF. In nucleotides, the CDR3 is TGCGCCAGCAGCCCTAAACTCCACCCGGGACAGGGCCACGAGCAGTACTTC. The chain couples TRBV5-1 to TRBJ2-7, with 9 positions matching TRBD1. Trimming took 4 bases from V and 5 from J; bases not matched to a gene: 16. From germline, CDR1 is SGHRS and CDR2 YFSETQ. This CDR3 comprises 17 residues. Using reference TRBV5-1 and TRBJ2-7 for the parts outside the CDR3, the full variable domain is KAGVTQTPRYLIKTRGQQVTLSCSPISGHRSVSWYQQTPGQGLQFLFEYFSETQRNKGNFPGRFSGRQFSNSRSEMNVSTLELGDSALYLCASSPKLHPGQGHEQYFGPGTRLTVT.

The V and J genes are TRBV4-1 and TRBJ2-7; 14 nucleotides match TRBD2. The length of the CDR3 is 17 residues. Germline V gene sequence: CDR1 MGHRA, CDR2 YSYEKL. J gave up 6 bases and V 3 bases, and 10 bases lay outside the gene matches. CDR3 nucleotides: TGCGCCAGCAGCCAGACTAGCGGGAGGGCCCCATTCGCCGAGCAGTACTTC. The encoded protein is CASSQTSGRAPFAEQYF.

The CDR3 spells CASSIGTSGTKTQYF. As DNA, the CDR3 is TGTGCCAGTAGTATAGGAACTAGCGGGACGAAGACCCAGTACTTC. The chain recombines TRBV19 with TRBJ2-5; 10 bases agree with TRBD2. The CDR3 covers 15 residues. The V and J ends lost 1 base and 6 bases, in that order; junction bases with no gene match: 5. Germline CDR1 and CDR2: LNHDA and SQIVND (reference sequence).

As DNA, the CDR3 is TGTGCCAGTAGTACACAAAGACGGACCGGGGAGCTGTTTTTT. Translation gives CASSTQRRTGELFF. The rearrangement uses TRBV19 and TRBJ2-2; D ambiguous. Germline V gives CDR1 LNHDA, CDR2 SQIVND (reference sequence). V was trimmed by 4 bases and J by 5 bases, leaving 11 bases between them. This CDR3 has 14 amino acids.

The chain uses TRBV6-1 and TRBJ1-5; D may be TRBD1 (5 bases). V lost 1 base and J lost 7, with 11 bases in between. The CDR3 loop spans 14 amino acids. Germline CDR1 MNHNS, CDR2 SASEGT. The CDR3 coding sequence is TGTGCCAGCAGTGAAGATTTTCGGGGGCAGCCCCAGCATTTT. Translation gives CASSEDFRGQPQHF.

The V gene is TRBV28, the J gene TRBJ1-5; a weak D match, TRBD1 (5 bases). Trimming removed 5 bases from V and 0 bases from J, with 20 bases in between. CDR1 MDHEN and CDR2 SYDVKM come from the germline V gene. The length of the CDR3 is 18 residues. CDR3 residues: CASSPHPGAKYSNQPQHF. In DNA form, the CDR3 reads TGTGCCAGCAGTCCCCACCCCGGGGCGAAATATAGCAATCAGCCCCAGCATTTT.

J is TRBJ2-7 and V is TRBV30; D gene unclear. Germline V lookup: CDR1 GTSNPN, CDR2 SVGIG (reference sequence). The CDR3 covers 12 residues. V lost 4 bases, J lost 5 bases, and 12 bases lay in between. CDR3 DNA sequence: TGTGCCTGGAACTTGGGAACCGACGAGCAGTACTTC. It is translated as CAWNLGTDEQYF.

This sequence joins TRBV9 and TRBJ2-2, with 9 bases that match TRBD2. CDR3 size: 16 residues. Per germline, CDR1 SGDLS and CDR2 YYNGEE. Germline trimming cut 0 bases from V and 5 bases from J; bases unmatched to any gene: 5. This chain's CDR3 is CASSVAGTSYTGELFF. CDR3 nucleotides: TGTGCCAGCAGCGTAGCCGGGACTAGCTATACCGGGGAGCTGTTTTTT.

The J gene is TRBJ2-7, the V gene TRBV6-1; the D is unclear. Germline-derived CDR1 and CDR2 are MNHNS and SASEGT. V was clipped by 1 base and J by 3 bases, with 10 bases between them. This CDR3 is 14 amino acids long. The CDR3 loop is CASSEDEVIYEQYF. CDR3 in DNA: TGTGCCAGCAGTGAAGATGAGGTGATCTACGAGCAGTACTTC.

This chain links TRBV18 with TRBJ1-1; no clear D. Trimming shortened V by 6 bases and J by 2 bases, and 22 bases separated the two germline ends. The V gene's germline CDR1 is KGHSH and CDR2 LQKENI. CDR3 length equals 17 residues. This CDR3 reads CASSQNPATTGNTEAFF. CDR3 DNA: TGTGCCAGCTCTCAAAACCCAGCGACGACGGGAAACACTGAAGCTTTCTTT.

This chain connects TRBV9 to TRBJ2-7, with TRBD2 as a possible D gene (6 bases). Trimming took off 2 bases at V and 2 bases at J, with 20 bases between the two ends. The CDR3 is 17 amino acids. CDR1 and CDR2 from the germline V gene are SGDLS and YYNGEE. CDR3 sequence reads: CASSVRRGAGTTYEQYF. CDR3 bases: TGTGCCAGCAGCGTGAGACGCGGGGCAGGGACCACCTACGAGCAGTACTTC.

A single count supports this clone. This chain joins TRBV2 and TRBJ1-1; tentative D call: TRBD1 (6 bases). Trimming removed 8 bases at V and 4 bases at J, with 14 bases between. This CDR3 region has 13 residues. The germline V gene encodes CDR1 SNHLY and CDR2 FYNNEI. The CDR3: CASRGGRGTEAFF. The DNA of the CDR3 is TGTGCCAGCCGGGGGGGCCGAGGCACTGAAGCTTTCTTT.

The rearrangement links TRBV19 to TRBJ2-1; 8 bases are shared with TRBD2. Trimming at V came to 6 bases and at J to 3 bases, leaving 7 bases not matched to a gene. Germline CDR1 LNHDA, CDR2 SQIVND (reference sequence). This CDR3 has 15 amino acids. This CDR3 reads CASSRTSGSYNEQFF. In DNA form, the CDR3 reads TGTGCCAGTAGCCGAACTAGCGGTAGCTACAATGAGCAGTTCTTC.

The chain recombines TRBV4-1 with TRBJ1-3; a weak D match, TRBD1 (5 bases). CDR3 length equals 16 residues. Germline V gives CDR1 MGHRA, CDR2 YSYEKL. V lost 1 base, J lost 0 bases, and 10 bases lay in between. The CDR3 DNA sequence: TGCGCCAGCAGCCAAGGCAGGAGGGGCTCTGGAAACACCATATATTTT. Its protein product is CASSQGRRGSGNTIYF.

This clone was seen a single time. One end of the junction is discordant with germline, which a read error may explain. V is TRBV29-1 and J is TRBJ2-1, with D possibly TRBD1 on 6 matching bases. In germline, CDR1 is SQVTM, CDR2 ANQGSEA. This CDR3 has 14 residues. The CDR3 DNA reads TGCAGCGTGGAAGGACAGAGCATCTACAATGAGCAGTTCTTC. Amino acid sequence: CSVEGQSIYNEQFF.

The chain combines TRBV7-9 with TRBJ2-1; the match to TRBD2 covers 8 bases. CDR1 is SEHNR and CDR2 is FQNEAQ in the germline V gene (reference sequence). The CDR3 covers 17 residues. V was pared by 1 base and J by 6 bases, with 11 bases of the junction left unmatched. The CDR3 reads CASSLGLAGLVANEQFF. The CDR3 bases are TGTGCCAGCAGCTTAGGTCTCGCGGGACTAGTGGCCAATGAGCAGTTCTTC.

The chain combines TRBV5-4 with TRBJ1-3; D is undetermined. From germline, CDR1 is SGHNT and CDR2 YYREEE (reference sequence). V was shortened by 1 base and J by 4 bases, with 3 bases between the two germline ends. The CDR3 spans 12 residues. This chain's CDR3 is CASSLPGNTIYF. The CDR3 nucleotides are TGTGCCAGCAGCTTGCCAGGAAACACCATATATTTT.

The chain carries TRBV18 and TRBJ1-1; D perhaps matches TRBD1 (5 bases). Germline lookup yields CDR1 KGHSH and CDR2 LQKENI. This CDR3 region has 13 residues. V lost 5 bases and J lost 0, with 7 bases in between. The CDR3 region is CASSGALNTEAFF. CDR3 in DNA: TGTGCCAGCTCAGGGGCCTTGAACACTGAAGCTTTCTTT.